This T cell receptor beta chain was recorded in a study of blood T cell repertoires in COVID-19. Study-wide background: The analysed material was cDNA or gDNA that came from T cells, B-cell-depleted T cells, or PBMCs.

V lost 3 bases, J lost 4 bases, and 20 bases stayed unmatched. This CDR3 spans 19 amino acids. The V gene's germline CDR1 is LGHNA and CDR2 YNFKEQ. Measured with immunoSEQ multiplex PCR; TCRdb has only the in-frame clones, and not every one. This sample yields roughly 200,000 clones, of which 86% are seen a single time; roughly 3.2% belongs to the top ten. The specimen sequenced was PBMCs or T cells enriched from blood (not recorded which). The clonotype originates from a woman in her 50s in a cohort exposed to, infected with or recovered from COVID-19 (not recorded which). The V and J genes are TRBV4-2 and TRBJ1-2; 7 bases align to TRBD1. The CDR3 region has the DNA TGTGCCAGCAGCCACCCAGGACAGGTTAGGTCGGTATCGGGCTATGGCTACACCTTC. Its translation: CASSHPGQVRSVSGYGYTF.